This entry lists 7 T cell receptor beta chains sequenced from one sample in a study of monozygotic twins with inflammatory bowel disease. Using the 5' RACE reads, TCRdb records one entry per CDR3 protein without DNA. The sample's table shows over 200,000 distinct CDR3 sequences. The sample was blood. These receptors came from a human donor with ulcerative colitis or Crohn's disease, or a healthy co-twin of an affected twin (not recorded which).

This chain joins TRBV5-1 and TRBJ2-1; TCRdb selects TRBD2, and the lack of DNA leaves this call unchecked. The CDR3 loop spans 15 amino acids. Germline V gives CDR1 SGHRS, CDR2 YFSETQ. This CDR3 is CASSELAGSSNEQFF. Combining the CDR3 with reference TRBV5-1 and TRBJ2-1 gives the whole variable domain KAGVTQTPRYLIKTRGQQVTLSCSPISGHRSVSWYQQTPGQGLQFLFEYFSETQRNKGNFPGRFSGRQFSNSRSEMNVSTLELGDSALYLCASSELAGSSNEQFFGPGTRLTVL.

The chain carries TRBV4-2 and TRBJ1-1. This CDR3 has 15 residues. In germline, CDR1 is LGHNA, CDR2 YNFKEQ. CDR3 loop: CASSQVTGSHTEAFF.

The rearrangement uses TRBV18 and TRBJ2-1; TCRdb proposes TRBD2, but this gene call is untestable without DNA. CDR3 length equals 15 residues. The germline gives CDR1 KGHSH, CDR2 LQKENI. The CDR3 region is CASSSGVAGGDEQFF.

The rearrangement uses TRBV27 and TRBJ2-1; TCRdb's D gene call, TRBD1, goes unchecked for lack of DNA. The CDR3 runs to 17 residues. Germline assignment: CDR1 MNHEY and CDR2 SMNVEV (reference sequence). The CDR3 region is CASREEGAVSSYNEQFF.

V and J are TRBV3-1 and TRBJ1-2; TCRdb proposes TRBD1, but this gene call is untestable without DNA. CDR3 length: 16 residues. The germline V gene encodes CDR1 LGHDT and CDR2 YNNKEL (reference sequence). The CDR3 region is CASSQDARSRGYGYTF.

The chain is built from TRBV14 and TRBJ1-1; without DNA, the TCRdb call of TRBD1 cannot be checked. The CDR3 spans 13 residues. The V gene's germline CDR1 is SGHDN and CDR2 FVKESK. The CDR3 here is CASSPQVNTEAFF.

This rearrangement joins TRBV7-8 to TRBJ1-5. CDR1 is SGHVS, CDR2 FQNEAQ, per germline. This CDR3 contains 15 residues. CDR3 region: CASSSAGSQYQPQHF.